This T cell receptor beta chain was identified during a study of CD8 T cells in ankylosing spondylitis. This clonotype was found many times. Germline CDR1 is MGHDK and CDR2 is SYGVNS. The V gene lost 0 bases and the J gene lost 5 bases, with 18 bases spanning the gap. The CDR3 length is 17 residues. TCRdb recomputed calls from the 5' RACE reads with MiXCR, one row per CDR3 protein. The sample shows roughly 250,000 distinct CDR3 sequences, about 10% of them seen only once. This sequence originates from a male donor with ankylosing spondylitis or in good health (not recorded which). The chain couples TRBV25-1 to TRBJ2-3; unclear D gene. Sequences were obtained from blood, either unsorted or a sorted T cell fraction (not recorded which). CDR3 sequence (DNA): TGTGCCAGCAGTGAATATCTGAGGCTAGATAGGAGAGATACGCAGTATTTT. This translates into CASSEYLRLDRRDTQYF.